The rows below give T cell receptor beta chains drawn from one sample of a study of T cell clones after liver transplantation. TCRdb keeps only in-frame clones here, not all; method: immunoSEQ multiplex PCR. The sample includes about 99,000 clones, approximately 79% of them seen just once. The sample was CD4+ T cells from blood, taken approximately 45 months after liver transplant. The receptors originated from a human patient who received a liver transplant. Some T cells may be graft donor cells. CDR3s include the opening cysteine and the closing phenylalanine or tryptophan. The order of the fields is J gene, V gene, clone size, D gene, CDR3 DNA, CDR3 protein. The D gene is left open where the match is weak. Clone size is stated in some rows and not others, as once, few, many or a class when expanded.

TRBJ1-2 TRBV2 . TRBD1 TGTGCCAACGAAAGGGGGCGGGACAGCCCTAACTATGGCTACACCTTC CANERGRDSPNYGYTF
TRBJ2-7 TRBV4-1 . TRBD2 TGCGCCAGCAGCCAAGCGGGGGGGCGGCACGAGCAGTACTTC CASSQAGGRHEQYF
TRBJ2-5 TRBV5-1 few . TGCGCCAGCAGCTTGGCGCCGCCCTCAGAGACCCAGTACTTC CASSLAPPSETQYF
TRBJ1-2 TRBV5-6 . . TGTGCCAGCAGCTTTCCCGCCAACTATGGCTACACCTTC CASSFPANYGYTF
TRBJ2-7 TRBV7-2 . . TGTGCCAGCAGCTTAGAGTGGGGCGCCGGGTACGAGCAGTACTTC CASSLEWGAGYEQYF
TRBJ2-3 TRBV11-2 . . TGTGCCAGCAGCCAAAAACCTATTGCGCAGTATTTT CASSQKPIAQYF
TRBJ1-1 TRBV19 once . TGTGCCAGTAGTCCGCTAGGGGGGCCCGGTTTGGGTGAAGCTTTCTTT CASSPLGGPGLGEAFF
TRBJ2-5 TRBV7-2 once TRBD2 TGTGCCAGCAGCTCACGAGGACTAGCGCTGGGGGAGACCCAGTACTTC CASSSRGLALGETQYF
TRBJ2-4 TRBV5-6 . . TGTGCCAGCAGCTTGGGATCATCCCTAGCCAAAAACATTCAGTACTTC CASSLGSSLAKNIQYF
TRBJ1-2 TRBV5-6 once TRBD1 TGTGCCAGCAGCTCCACGGGACAGGGGGCGGGCTATGGCTACACCTTC CASSSTGQGAGYGYTF
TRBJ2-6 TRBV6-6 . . TGTGCCAGCACCGGAGGGGGCGCTGGGGCCAACGTCCTGACTTTC CASTGGGAGANVLTF
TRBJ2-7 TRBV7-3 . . TGTGCCAGCAGCTTAGGACGGACCTACGAGCAGTACTTC CASSLGRTYEQYF
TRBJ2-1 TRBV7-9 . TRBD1 TGTGCCAGCAGCTTCACAGGGGCCTACAATGAGCAGTTCTTC CASSFTGAYNEQFF
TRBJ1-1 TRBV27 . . TGTGCCAGCAGAGACCCCGGACAGCGGAACACTGAAGCTTTCTTT CASRDPGQRNTEAFF
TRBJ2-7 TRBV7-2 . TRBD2 TGTGCCAGCAGCCCCGGGGGGGGTAGCTCCTACGAGCAGTACTTC CASSPGGGSSYEQYF
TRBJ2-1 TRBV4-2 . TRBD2 TGTGCCAGCAGCCAAGATCTGCGGGAGAGGGTTGGTGAGCAGTTCTTC CASSQDLRERVGEQFF
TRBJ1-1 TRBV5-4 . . TGTGCCAGCAGCCCGCGCGGTGGGGACACTGAAGCTTTCTTT CASSPRGGDTEAFF
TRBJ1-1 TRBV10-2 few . TGCGCCAGCAGGGATATAGGGGAAGCTTTCTTT CASRDIGEAFF
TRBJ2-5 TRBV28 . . TGTGCCAGCAGTTTACCCCCTATGGAGACCCAGTACTTC CASSLPPMETQYF
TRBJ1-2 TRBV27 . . TGTGCCAGCAGTCCCACAGGGTTGACTAACTATGGCTACACCTTC CASSPTGLTNYGYTF
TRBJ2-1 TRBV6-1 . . TGTGCCAGCAGTGTGGGGCTCTTAGTGTTCTTC CASSVGLLVFF
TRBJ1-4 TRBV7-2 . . TGTGCCAGCAGCTTAGTTCCTGCAACTAATGAAAAACTGTTTTTT CASSLVPATNEKLFF
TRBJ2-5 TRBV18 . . TGTGCCAGCTCACCACCGTGGACGGAGAAAGAGACCCAGTACTTC CASSPPWTEKETQYF
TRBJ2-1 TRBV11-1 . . TGTGCCAGCAGCCCTCAAGGCAGTTACAATGAGCAGTTCTTC CASSPQGSYNEQFF